This T cell receptor beta chain emerged from a study of OX40 agonist ivuxolimab in advanced cancers. Study as a whole: Patients were dosed intravenously with ivuxolimab at 0.01 to 10 mg/kg every 2 weeks. One patient with hepatocellular carcinoma and two with cutaneous melanoma, three in all, had partial responses. Study-wide results and caveats: Partial responders dosed at 0.1-3.0 mg/kg displayed clonal expansion ranking among the lowest.

On this clone: Its target is unknown.

The data were produced by immunoSEQ multiplex PCR, yet TCRdb's version contains in-frame clones alone and is incomplete. The sample has some 77,000 clones, over 70% seen once. This CDR3 region has 15 residues. Germline CDR1 and CDR2: SGHRS and YFSETQ. Trimming cost V 0 bases and J 5 bases, with 14 bases left between them. The sample here was CD4+ or CD8+ T cells sorted from blood, taken in a trial of the OX40 agonist ivuxolimab. This rearrangement joins TRBV5-1 to TRBJ1-2; maybe TRBD1 (6 bases). The TCR sequence derives from an adult with an advanced solid tumor such as melanoma, head and neck, liver or kidney cancer. DNA for the CDR3: TGCGCCAGCAGCTTGGGGCAGGGGCCCATATATGGCTACACCTTC. Translated: CASSLGQGPIYGYTF.